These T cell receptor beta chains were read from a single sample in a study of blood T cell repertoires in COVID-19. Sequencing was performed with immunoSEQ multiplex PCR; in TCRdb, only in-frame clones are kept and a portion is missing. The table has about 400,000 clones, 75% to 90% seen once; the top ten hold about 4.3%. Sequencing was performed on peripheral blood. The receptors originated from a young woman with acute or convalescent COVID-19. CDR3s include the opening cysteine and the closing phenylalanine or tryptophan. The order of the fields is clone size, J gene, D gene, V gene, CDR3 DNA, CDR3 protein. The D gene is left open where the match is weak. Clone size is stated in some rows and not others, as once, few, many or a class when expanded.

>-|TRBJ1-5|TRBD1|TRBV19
TGTGCCAGTAGTCCCCGGGACAGGGTGAATCAGCCCCAGCATTTT
CASSPRDRVNQPQHF
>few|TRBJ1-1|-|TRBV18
TGTGCCAGCTCCCAGACAACAGGGACAATCGAAGCTTTCTTT
CASSQTTGTIEAFF
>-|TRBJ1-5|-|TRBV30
TGTGCCTGGAGTATCACAGGGTATGGGGGAAATCAGCCCCAGCATTTT
CAWSITGYGGNQPQHF
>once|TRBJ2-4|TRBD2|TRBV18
TGTGCCAGCTCACTGTACAGCGGGGGGAGAAACATTCAGTACTTC
CASSLYSGGRNIQYF
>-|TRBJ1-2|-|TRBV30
TGTGCCTGGAGTGTACCGGAAGGAGATGGCTACACCTTC
CAWSVPEGDGYTF
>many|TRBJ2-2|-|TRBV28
TGTGCCAGCAGTTTACTGTCAACAGCGAACACCGGGGAGCTGTTTTTT
CASSLLSTANTGELFF
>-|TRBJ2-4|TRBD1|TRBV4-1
TGCGCCAGCAGACATCCGGGACAGAAAGGAAACATTCAGTACTTC
CASRHPGQKGNIQYF
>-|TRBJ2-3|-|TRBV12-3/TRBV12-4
TGTGCCAGCAGTACAGGCTCAGATACGCAGTATTTT
CASSTGSDTQYF
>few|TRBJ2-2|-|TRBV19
TGTGCCAGTAGTTTTAACACGAACACCGGGGAGCTGTTTTTT
CASSFNTNTGELFF
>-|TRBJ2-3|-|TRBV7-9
TGTGCCAGCATAGCCCCCGGAGTTGGCGCAGATACGCAGTATTTT
CASIAPGVGADTQYF
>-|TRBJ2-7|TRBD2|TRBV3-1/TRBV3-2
TGTGCCAGCAGCCATCCCGGGAGGGGCTACGAGCAGTACTTC
CASSHPGRGYEQYF
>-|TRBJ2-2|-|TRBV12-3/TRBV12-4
TGTGCCAGCAGGGACAGTGGCGGGGAGCTGTTTTTT
CASRDSGGELFF
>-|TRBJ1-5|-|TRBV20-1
TGCAGTGCTAGTCAGGGGCAACGTCAGCCCCAGCATTTT
CSASQGQRQPQHF
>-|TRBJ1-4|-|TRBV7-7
TGTGCCAGCAGCTTAGGAAGAGGAACTAATGAAAAACTGTTTTTT
CASSLGRGTNEKLFF
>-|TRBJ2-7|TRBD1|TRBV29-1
TGCAGCGTTGAGACAGGGATGGCCTACGAGCAGTACTTC
CSVETGMAYEQYF
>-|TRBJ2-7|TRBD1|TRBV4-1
TGCGCCAGCAGCCCAGGGACAGGGGGATTAGACGAGCAGTACTTC
CASSPGTGGLDEQYF
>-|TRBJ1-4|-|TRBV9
TGTGCCAGCTCACCTTCAGGGGCGACTAATGAAAAACTGTTTTTT
CASSPSGATNEKLFF
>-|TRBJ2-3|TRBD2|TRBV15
TGTGCCACCAGCAGGGGACTAGCGGGGGTAACAGATACGCAGTATTTT
CATSRGLAGVTDTQYF
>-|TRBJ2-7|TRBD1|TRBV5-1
TGCGCCAGCAGCTCCGGGACAGGGGTCCGCTACGAGCAGTACTTC
CASSSGTGVRYEQYF
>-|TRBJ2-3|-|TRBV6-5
TGTGCCAGCAGTTACCTGGATACGCAGTATTTT
CASSYLDTQYF
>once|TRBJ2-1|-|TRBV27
TGTGCCAGCAGTTTAGGGCGCGGGTCGGATGAGCAGTTCTTC
CASSLGRGSDEQFF